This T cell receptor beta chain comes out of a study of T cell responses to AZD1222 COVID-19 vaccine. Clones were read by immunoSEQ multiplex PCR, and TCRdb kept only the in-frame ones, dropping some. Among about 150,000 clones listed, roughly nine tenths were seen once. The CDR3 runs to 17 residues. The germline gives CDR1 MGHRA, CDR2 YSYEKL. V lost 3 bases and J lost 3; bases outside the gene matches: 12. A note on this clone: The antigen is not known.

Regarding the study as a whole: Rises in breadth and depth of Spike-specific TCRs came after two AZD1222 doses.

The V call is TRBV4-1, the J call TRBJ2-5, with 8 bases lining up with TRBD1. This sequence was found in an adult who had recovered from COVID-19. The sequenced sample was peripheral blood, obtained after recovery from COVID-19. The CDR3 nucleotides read TGCGCCAGCAGCCAGACCCCTAGTCCGGACAGGGAAGAGACCCAGTACTTC. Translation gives CASSQTPSPDREETQYF.